This TCR beta chain originates from a study of blood T cell repertoires in COVID-19 (dated by TCRdb to the early 2020s). For the study in its entirety: Samples covering the acute and convalescent phases of COVID-19 were provided by collaborators in the United States, Italy and Spain. Samples were obtained from the ongoing ImmuneRACE study (first 160 participants) and from over 1,000 subjects provided by 6 global collaborators. Where available, HLA class I and class II types were taken from metadata supplied by the sample provider and were not determined by assay-based typing. Nearly every sample came with metadata listing a de-identified subject ID, COVID-19 status, age in years and sex. The repertoires were released in a freely available public database intended as a resource for research on the immune response to SARS-CoV-2. Subjects who had been exposed to COVID-19, were actively infected with it, or had recovered from it provided the deeply sampled blood TCRbeta repertoires that made up the dataset. The prospective study material was composed of cDNA or gDNA derived from T cells, B-cell-depleted T cells, or PBMCs.

The immunoSEQ Assay, a bias-controlled multiplex PCR, was used to amplify TCRbeta CDR3 regions from genomic DNA. Turning to the authors' computational methods: Nucleated cell counts per sample were estimated from amplification of reference gene primers within the assay. Sequence reads were collapsed and filtered to measure the absolute abundance of every unique TCRbeta CDR3 rearrangement. For each sample, productive Simpson clonality was calculated as the square root of Simpson's diversity index over productive rearrangements. The immuneACCESS repertoire file appears here via TCRdb, limited to in-frame rearrangements. These files lack a portion of the clones; in checked studies, under half of the deficit traces to unresolved V genes, and the cause of the others is not known. Clone size and V and J calls were adopted from that table, with D and trimming inferred from the DNA. Within this sample are over 300,000 clones, with roughly 83% of them counted one time only. The ten largest clonotypes hold around 1.7% of the sample.

Study-wide conclusions, independent of this receptor: How much clinical and demographic metadata was included differed by source and by participant, and the metadata was provided uncurated.

The germline V gene supplies CDR1 SQVTM and CDR2 ANQGSEA. The CDR3 numbers 13 residues from cysteine through phenylalanine. Just CDR3 DNA is preserved here, 39 bases in frame from base 1. The germline ends are 6 bases apart after V is trimmed by 3 bases and J by 0 bases. Details on this clone: Which antigen it targets is not known. Per-base qualities were not stored, and no clone one base away is much larger.

The collaborating institutions used their own protocols to collect whole blood in K2EDTA tubes. Collaborator samples were shipped for TCRbeta analysis as frozen whole blood, isolated PBMCs, or DNA extracted from either sample type. The source is a woman aged 45 to 65 with acute or convalescent COVID-19. The chain is assembled from TRBV29-1 and TRBJ2-4, with the D segment identity uncertain. Material: peripheral blood. The CDR3 protein: CSVEAVAKNIQYF. The DNA reads as follows: TGCAGCGTTGAGGCTGTAGCCAAAAACATTCAGTACTTC.